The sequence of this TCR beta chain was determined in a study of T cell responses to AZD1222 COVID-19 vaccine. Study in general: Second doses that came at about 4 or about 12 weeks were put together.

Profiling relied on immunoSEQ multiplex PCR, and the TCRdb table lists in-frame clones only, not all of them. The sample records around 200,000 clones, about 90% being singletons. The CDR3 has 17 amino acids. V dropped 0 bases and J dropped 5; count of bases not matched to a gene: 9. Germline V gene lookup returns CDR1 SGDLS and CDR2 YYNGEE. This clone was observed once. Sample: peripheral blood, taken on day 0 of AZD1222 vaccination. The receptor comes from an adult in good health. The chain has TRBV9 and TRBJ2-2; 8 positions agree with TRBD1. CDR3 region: CASSVAPPTGDTGELFF. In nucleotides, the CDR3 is TGTGCCAGCAGCGTAGCGCCCCCGACAGGGGATACCGGGGAGCTGTTTTTT. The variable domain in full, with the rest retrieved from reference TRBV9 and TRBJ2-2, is DSGVTQTPKHLITATGQRVTLRCSPRSGDLSVYWYQQSLDQGLQFLIQYYNGEERAKGNILERFSAQQFPDLHSELNLSSLELGDSALYFCASSVAPPTGDTGELFFGEGSRLTVL.